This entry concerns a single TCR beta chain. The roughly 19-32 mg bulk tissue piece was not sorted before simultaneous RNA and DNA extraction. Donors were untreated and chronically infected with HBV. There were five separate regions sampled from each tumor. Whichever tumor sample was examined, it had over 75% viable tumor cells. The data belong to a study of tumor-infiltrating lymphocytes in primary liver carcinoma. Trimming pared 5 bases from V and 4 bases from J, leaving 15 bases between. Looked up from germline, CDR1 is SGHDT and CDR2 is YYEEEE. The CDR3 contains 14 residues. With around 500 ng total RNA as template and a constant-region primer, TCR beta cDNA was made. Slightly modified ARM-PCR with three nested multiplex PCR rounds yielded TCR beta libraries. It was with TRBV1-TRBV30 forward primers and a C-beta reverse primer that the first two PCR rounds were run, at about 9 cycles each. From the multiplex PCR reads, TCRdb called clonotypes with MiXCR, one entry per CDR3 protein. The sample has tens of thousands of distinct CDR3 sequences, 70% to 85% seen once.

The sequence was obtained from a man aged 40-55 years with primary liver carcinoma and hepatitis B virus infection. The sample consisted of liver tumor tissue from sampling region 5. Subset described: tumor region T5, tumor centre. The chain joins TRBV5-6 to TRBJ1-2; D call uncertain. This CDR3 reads CASSLRRGSYGYTF. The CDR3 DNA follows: TGTGCCAGCAGTCTCCGACGGGGTAGCTATGGCTACACCTTC.